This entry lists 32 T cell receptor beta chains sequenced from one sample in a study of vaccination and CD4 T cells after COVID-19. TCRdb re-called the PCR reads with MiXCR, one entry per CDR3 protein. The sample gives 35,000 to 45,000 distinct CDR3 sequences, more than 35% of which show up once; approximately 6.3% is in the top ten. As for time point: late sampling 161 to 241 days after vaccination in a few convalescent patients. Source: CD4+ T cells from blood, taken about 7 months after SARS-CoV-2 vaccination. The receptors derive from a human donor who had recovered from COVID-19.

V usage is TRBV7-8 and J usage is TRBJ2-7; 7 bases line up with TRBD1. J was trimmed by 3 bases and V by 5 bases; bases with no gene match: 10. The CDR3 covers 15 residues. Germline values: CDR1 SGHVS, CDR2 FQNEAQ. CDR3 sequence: CASSPAGTEIYEQYF. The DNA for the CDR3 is TGTGCCAGCAGCCCAGCCGGGACAGAAATCTACGAGCAGTACTTC.

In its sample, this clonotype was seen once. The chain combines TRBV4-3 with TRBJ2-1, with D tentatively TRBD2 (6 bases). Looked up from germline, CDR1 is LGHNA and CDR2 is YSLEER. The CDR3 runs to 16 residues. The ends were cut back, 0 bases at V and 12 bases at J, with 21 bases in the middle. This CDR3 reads CASSQEASALHYRQFF. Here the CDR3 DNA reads TGCGCCAGCAGCCAAGAGGCTAGCGCATTACACTACAGGCAGTTCTTC.

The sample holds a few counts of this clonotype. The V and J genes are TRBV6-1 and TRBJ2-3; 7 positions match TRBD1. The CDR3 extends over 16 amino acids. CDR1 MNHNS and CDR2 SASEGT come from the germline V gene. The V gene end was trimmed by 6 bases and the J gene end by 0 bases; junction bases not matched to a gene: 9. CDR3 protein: CASSPLGTVSTDTQYF. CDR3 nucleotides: TGTGCCAGCAGCCCCCTTGGGACAGTTAGCACAGATACGCAGTATTTT.

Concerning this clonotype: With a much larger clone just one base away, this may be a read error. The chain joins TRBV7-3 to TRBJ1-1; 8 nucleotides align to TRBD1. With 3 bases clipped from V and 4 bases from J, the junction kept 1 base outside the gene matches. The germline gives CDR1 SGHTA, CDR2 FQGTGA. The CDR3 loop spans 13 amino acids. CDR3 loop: CASSFTGGTEAFF. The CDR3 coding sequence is TGTGCCAGCAGCTTCACAGGGGGCACTGAAGCTTTCTTT.

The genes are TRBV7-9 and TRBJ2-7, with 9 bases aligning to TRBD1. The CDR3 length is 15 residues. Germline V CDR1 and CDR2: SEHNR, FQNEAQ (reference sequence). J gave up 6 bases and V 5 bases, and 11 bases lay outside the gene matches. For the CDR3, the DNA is TGTGCCAGCAGCGAGCTTGGACAGGGGTTCGCCGAGCAGTACTTC. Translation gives CASSELGQGFAEQYF. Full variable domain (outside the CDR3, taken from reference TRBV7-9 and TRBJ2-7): DTGVSQNPRHKITKRGQNVTFRCDPISEHNRLYWYRQTLGQGPEFLTYFQNEAQLEKSRLLSDRFSAERPKGSFSTLEIQRTEQGDSAMYLCASSELGQGFAEQYFGPGTRLTVT.

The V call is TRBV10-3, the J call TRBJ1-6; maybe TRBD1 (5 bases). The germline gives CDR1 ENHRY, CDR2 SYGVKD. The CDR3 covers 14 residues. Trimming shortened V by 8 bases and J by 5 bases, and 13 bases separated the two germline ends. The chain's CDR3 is CAIFSGTDNSPLHF. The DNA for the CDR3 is TGTGCCATCTTCTCCGGGACGGATAATTCACCCCTCCACTTT.

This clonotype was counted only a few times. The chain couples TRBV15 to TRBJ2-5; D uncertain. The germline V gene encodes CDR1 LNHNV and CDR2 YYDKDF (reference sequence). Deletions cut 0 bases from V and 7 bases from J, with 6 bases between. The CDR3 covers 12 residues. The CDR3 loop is CATSRDVGTQYF. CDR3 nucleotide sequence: TGTGCCACCAGCAGAGATGTAGGGACCCAGTACTTC.

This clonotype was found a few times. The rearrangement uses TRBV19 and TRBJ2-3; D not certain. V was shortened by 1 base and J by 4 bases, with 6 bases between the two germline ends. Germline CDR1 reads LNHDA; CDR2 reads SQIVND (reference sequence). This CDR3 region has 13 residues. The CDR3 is CASSIGGPDTQYF. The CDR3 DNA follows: TGTGCCAGTAGTATAGGAGGACCAGATACGCAGTATTTT.

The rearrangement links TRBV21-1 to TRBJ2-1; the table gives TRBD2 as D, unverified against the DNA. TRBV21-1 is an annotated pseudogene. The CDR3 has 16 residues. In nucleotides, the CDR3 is TGTGCCAGCAGCAAGGCAAGCGGGAGGGCCTACAATGAGCAGTTCTTC. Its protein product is CASSKASGRAYNEQFF.

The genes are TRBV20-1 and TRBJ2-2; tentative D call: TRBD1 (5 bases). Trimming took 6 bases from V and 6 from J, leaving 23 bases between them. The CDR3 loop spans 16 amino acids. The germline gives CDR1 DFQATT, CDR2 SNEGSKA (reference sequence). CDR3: CSAAVDRSSRPGELFF. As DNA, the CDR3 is TGCAGTGCCGCTGTCGACAGATCCTCTCGCCCCGGGGAGCTGTTTTTT.

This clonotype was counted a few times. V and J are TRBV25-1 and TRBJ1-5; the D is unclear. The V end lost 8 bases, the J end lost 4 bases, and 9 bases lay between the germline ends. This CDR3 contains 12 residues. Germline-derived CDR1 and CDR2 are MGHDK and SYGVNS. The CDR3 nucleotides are TGTGCCAGCCAAAGAGGGAATCAGCCCCAGCATTTT. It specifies CASQRGNQPQHF. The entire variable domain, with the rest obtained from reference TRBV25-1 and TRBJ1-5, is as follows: EADIYQTPRYLVIGTGKKITLECSQTMGHDKMYWYQQDPGMELHLIHYSYGVNSTEKGDLSSESTVSRIRTEHFPLTLESARPSHTSQYLCASQRGNQPQHFGDGTRLSIL.

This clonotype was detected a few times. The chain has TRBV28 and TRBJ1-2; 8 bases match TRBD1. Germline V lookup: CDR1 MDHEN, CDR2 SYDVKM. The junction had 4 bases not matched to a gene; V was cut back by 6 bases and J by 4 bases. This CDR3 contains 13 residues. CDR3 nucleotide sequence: TGTGCCAGCAGGTTGACAGGGGTCTATGGCTACACCTTC. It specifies CASRLTGVYGYTF.

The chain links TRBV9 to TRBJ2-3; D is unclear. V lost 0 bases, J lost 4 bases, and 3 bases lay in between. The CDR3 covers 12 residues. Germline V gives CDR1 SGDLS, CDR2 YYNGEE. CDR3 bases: TGTGCCAGCAGCGTAGGTTCAGATACGCAGTATTTT. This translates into CASSVGSDTQYF.

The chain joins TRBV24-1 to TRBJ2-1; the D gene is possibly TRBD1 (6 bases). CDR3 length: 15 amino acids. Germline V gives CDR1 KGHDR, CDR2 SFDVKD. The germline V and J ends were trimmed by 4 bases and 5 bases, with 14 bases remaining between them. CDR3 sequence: CATSDRQVADNEQFF. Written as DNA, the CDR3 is TGTGCCACCAGTGACCGACAGGTCGCCGACAATGAGCAGTTCTTC.

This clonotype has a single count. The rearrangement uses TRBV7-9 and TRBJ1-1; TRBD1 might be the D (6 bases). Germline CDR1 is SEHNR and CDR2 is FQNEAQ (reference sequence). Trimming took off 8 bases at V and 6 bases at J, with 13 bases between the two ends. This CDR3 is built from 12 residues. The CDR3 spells CASDARGPEAFF. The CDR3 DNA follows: TGTGCCAGCGACGCCAGGGGACCTGAAGCTTTCTTT.

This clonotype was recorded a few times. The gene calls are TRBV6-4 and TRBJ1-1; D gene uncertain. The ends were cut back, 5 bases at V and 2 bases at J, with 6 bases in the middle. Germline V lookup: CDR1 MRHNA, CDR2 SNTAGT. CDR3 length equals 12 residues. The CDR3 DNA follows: TGTGCCAGCAGTCTCACCAACACTGAAGCTTTCTTT. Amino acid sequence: CASSLTNTEAFF.

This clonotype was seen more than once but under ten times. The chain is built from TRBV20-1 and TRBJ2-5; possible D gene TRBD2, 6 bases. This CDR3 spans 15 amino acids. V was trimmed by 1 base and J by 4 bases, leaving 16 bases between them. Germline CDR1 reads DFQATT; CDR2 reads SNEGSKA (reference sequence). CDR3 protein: CSARVGSQGGETQYF. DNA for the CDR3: TGCAGTGCTAGAGTTGGTTCGCAGGGAGGAGAGACCCAGTACTTC.

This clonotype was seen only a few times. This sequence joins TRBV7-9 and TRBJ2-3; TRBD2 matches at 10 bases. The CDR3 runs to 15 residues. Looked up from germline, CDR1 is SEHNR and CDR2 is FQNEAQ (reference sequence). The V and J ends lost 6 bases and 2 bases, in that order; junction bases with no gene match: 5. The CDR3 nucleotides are TGTGCCAGCAGGCGAACTAGCGGGAACACAGATACGCAGTATTTT. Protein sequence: CASRRTSGNTDTQYF.

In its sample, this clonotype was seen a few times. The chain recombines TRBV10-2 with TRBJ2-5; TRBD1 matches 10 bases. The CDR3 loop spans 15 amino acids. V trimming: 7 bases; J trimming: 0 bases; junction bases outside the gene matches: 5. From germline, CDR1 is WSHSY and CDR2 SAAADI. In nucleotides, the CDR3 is TGCGCCAGCACGGGACAGGGGATGTACCAAGAGACCCAGTACTTC. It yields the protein CASTGQGMYQETQYF.

This CDR3 is CASSLISSDTQYF. In nucleotides, the CDR3 is TGTGCCAGCAGCTTAATCTCGTCGGATACGCAGTATTTT. The chain combines TRBV7-2 with TRBJ2-3; no reliable D call. This CDR3 is 13 amino acids long. Trimming removed 2 bases at V and 6 bases at J, with 9 bases between. CDR1 and CDR2 (germline): SGHTA, FQGNSA.

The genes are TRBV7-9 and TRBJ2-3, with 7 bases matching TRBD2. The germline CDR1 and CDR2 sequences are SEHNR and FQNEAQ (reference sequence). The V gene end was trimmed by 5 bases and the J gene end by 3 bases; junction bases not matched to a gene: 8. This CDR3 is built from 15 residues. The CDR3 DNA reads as TGTGCCAGCAGCACCTCTGGGGGGGAGACAGATACGCAGTATTTT. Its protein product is CASSTSGGETDTQYF.

The CDR3 spells CASSLGLAGVVTGELFF. In nucleotides, the CDR3 is TGTGCCAGCAGCTTAGGACTAGCGGGAGTCGTCACCGGGGAGCTGTTTTTT. The chain couples TRBV7-9 to TRBJ2-2; TRBD2 agrees at 12 bases. This CDR3 has 17 amino acids. The germline CDR1 and CDR2 sequences are SEHNR and FQNEAQ (reference sequence). Trimming removed 1 base from V and 4 bases from J; junction bases left unmatched: 4.

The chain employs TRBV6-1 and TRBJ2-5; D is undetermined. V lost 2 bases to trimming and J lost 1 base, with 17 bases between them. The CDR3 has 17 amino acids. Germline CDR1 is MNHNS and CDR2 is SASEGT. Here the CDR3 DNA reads TGTGCCAGCAGTGAACCACGGACGTCCACCTCCCAAGAGACCCAGTACTTC. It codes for CASSEPRTSTSQETQYF.

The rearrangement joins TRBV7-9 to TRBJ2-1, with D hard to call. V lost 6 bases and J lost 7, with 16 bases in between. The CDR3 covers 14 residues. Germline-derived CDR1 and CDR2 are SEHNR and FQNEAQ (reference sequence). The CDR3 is CASSPRAGRNEQFF. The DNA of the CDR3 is TGTGCCAGCAGTCCCCGGGCAGGACGAAATGAGCAGTTCTTC.

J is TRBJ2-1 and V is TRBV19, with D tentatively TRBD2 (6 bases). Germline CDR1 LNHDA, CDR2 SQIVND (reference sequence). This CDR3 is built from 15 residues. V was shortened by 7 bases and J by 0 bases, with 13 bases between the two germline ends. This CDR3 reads CASTPSVSSYNEQFF. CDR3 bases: TGTGCCAGTACCCCTAGCGTGTCCTCCTACAATGAGCAGTTCTTC.

In nucleotides, the CDR3 is TGTGCCAGCAGGAGGGGGGGGGCTAACTATGGCTACACCTTC. It encodes CASRRGGANYGYTF. The chain employs TRBV6-1 and TRBJ1-2; the D gene is possibly TRBD1 (6 bases). The CDR3 covers 14 residues. CDR1 is MNHNS, CDR2 SASEGT, per germline. The V end was cut by 6 bases, the J end by 0 bases, with 11 bases between.

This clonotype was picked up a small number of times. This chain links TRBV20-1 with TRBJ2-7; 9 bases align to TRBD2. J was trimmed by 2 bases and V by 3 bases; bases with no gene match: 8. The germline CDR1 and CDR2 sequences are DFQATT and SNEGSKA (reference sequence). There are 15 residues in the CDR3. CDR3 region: CSARATSGRAYEQYF. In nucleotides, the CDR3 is TGCAGTGCTAGGGCTACTAGCGGGCGAGCCTACGAGCAGTACTTC.

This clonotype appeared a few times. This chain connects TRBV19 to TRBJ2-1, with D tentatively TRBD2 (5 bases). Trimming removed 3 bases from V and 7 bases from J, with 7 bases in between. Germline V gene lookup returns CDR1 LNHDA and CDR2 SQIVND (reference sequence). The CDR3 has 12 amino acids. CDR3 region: CASSIRGNEQFF. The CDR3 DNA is TGTGCCAGTAGTATTCGAGGGAATGAGCAGTTCTTC.

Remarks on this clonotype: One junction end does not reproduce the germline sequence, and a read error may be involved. CDR3 sequence: CSAPRTGQTSYKQYF. The CDR3 DNA follows: TGCAGTGCTCCAAGGACAGGGCAGACCTCCTACAAGCAGTACTTC. The chain uses TRBV20-1 and TRBJ2-7, with TRBD1 identical over 8 bases. Germline assignment: CDR1 DFQATT and CDR2 SNEGSKA (reference sequence). The CDR3 sequence is 15 residues long.

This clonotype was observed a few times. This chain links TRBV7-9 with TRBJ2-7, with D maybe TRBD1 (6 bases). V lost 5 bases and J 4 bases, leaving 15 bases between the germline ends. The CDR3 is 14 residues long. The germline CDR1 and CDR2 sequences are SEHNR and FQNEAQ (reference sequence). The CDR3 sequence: CASSLGTTHYEQYF. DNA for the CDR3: TGTGCCAGCAGCCTCGGGACAACTCATTACGAGCAGTACTTC.

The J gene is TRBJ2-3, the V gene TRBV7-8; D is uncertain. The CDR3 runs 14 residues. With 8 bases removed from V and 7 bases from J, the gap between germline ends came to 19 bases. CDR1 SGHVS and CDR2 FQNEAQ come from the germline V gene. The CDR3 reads CASRPRSTPNTQYF. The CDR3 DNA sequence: TGTGCCAGCCGCCCGCGCTCTACCCCCAATACGCAGTATTTT.

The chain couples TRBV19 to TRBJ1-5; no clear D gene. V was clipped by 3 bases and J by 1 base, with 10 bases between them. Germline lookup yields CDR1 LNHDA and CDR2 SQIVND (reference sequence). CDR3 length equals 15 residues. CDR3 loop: CASSIKAMSNQPQHF. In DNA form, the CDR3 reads TGTGCCAGTAGTATCAAGGCGATGAGCAATCAGCCCCAGCATTTT.